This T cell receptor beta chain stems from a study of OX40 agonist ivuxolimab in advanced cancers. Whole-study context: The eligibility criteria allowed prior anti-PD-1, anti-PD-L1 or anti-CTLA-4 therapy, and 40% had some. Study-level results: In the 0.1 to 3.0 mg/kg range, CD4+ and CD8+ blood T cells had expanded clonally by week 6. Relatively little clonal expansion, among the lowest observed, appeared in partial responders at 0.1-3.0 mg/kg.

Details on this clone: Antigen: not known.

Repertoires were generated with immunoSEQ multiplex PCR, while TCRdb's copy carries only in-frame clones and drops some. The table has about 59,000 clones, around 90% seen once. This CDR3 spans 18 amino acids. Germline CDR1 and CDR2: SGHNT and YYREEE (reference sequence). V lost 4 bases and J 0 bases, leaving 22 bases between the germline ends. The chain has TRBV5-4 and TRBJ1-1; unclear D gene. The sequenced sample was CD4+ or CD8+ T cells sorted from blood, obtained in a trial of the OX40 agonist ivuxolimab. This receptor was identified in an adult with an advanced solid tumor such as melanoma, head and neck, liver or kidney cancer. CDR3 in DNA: TGTGCCAGCAGCCTAGGATCGGCGGCAACGTTTTTGAACACTGAAGCTTTCTTT. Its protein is CASSLGSAATFLNTEAFF.